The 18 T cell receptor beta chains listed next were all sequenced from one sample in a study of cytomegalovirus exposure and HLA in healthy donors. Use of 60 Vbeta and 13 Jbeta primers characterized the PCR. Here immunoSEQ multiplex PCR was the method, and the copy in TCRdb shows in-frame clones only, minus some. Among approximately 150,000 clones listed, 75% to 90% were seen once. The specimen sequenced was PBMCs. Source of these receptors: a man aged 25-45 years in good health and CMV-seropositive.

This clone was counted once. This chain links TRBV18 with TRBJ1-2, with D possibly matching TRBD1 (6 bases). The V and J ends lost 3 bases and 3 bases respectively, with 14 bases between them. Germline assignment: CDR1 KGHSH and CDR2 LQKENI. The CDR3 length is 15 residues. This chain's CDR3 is CASSPQGTTHYGYTF. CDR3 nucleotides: TGTGCCAGCTCACCCCAGGGGACCACACACTATGGCTACACCTTC.

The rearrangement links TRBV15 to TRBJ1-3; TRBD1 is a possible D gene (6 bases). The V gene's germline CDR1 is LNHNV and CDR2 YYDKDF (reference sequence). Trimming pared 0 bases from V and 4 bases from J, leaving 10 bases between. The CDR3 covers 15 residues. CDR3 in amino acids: CATSRDGQGGNTIYF. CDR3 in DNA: TGTGCCACCAGCAGAGATGGGCAGGGGGGAAACACCATATATTTT. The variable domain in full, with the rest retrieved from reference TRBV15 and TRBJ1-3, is DAMVIQNPRYQVTQFGKPVTLSCSQTLNHNVMYWYQQKSSQAPKLLFHYYDKDFNNEADTPDNFQSRRPNTSFCFLDIRSPGLGDTAMYLCATSRDGQGGNTIYFGEGSWLTVV.

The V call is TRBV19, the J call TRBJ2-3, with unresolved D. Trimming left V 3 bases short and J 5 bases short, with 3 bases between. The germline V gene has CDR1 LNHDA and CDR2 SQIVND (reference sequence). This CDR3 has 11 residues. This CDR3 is CASSMRDTQYF. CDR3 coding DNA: TGTGCCAGTAGTATGAGAGATACGCAGTATTTT. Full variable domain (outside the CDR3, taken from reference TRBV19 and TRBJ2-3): DGGITQSPKYLFRKEGQNVTLSCEQNLNHDAMYWYRQDPGQGLRLIYYSQIVNDFQKGDIAEGYSVSREKKESFPLTVTSAQKNPTAFYLCASSMRDTQYFGPGTRLTVL.

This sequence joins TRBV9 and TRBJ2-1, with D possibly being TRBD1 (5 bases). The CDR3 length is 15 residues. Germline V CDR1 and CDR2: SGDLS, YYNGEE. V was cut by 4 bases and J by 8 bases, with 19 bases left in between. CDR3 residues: CASSRRGSAEDEQFF. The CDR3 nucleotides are TGTGCCAGCAGCCGAAGGGGCTCCGCTGAAGATGAGCAGTTCTTC.

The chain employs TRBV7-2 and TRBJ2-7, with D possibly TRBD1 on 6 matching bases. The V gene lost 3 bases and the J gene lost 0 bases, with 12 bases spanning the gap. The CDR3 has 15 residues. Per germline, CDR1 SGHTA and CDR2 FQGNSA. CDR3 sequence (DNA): TGTGCCAGCAGCTTCGCGACAGGAAGCTCCTACGAGCAGTACTTC. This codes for CASSFATGSSYEQYF.

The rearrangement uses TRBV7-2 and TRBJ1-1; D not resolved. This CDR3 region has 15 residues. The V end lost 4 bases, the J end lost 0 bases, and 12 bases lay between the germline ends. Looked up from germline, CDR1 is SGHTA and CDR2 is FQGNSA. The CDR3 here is CASSSREIMNTEAFF. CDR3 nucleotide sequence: TGTGCCAGCAGCTCGAGGGAGATTATGAACACTGAAGCTTTCTTT. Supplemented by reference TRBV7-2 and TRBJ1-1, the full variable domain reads GAGVSQSPSNKVTEKGKDVELRCDPISGHTALYWYRQSLGQGLEFLIYFQGNSAPDKSGLPSDRFSAERTGGSVSTLTIQRTQQEDSAVYLCASSSREIMNTEAFFGQGTRLTVV.

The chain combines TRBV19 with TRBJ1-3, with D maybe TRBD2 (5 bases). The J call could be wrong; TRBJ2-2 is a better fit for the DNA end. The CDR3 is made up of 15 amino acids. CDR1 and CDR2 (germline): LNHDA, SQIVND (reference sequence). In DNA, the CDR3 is TGTGCCAGTAGTATTGGCGGGCCAGAAACCGGGGAGCTGTTTTTT. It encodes CASSIGGPETGELFF.

The CDR3 DNA reads as TGTGCCAGCAGCCCTGATCCAGGGGGCTTGCCCCAGCATTTT. Translated, it gives CASSPDPGGLPQHF. The chain recombines TRBV5-4 with TRBJ1-5, with TRBD1 matching 8 bases. The V segment lost 4 bases and the J segment 9 bases; nucleotides outside the gene matches: 9. The germline CDR1 and CDR2 sequences are SGHNT and YYREEE (reference sequence). The CDR3 spans 14 residues. Variable domain in full (rest from reference TRBV5-4 and TRBJ1-5): ETGVTQSPTHLIKTRGQQVTLRCSSQSGHNTVSWYQQALGQGPQFIFQYYREEENGRGNFPPRFSGLQFPNYSSELNVNALELDDSALYLCASSPDPGGLPQHFGDGTRLSIL.

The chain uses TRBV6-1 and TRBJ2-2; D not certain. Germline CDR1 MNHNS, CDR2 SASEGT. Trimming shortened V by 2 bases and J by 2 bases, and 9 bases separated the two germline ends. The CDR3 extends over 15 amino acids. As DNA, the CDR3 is TGTGCCAGCAGTGAAAGACTTATCAACACCGGGGAGCTGTTTTTT. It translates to CASSERLINTGELFF.

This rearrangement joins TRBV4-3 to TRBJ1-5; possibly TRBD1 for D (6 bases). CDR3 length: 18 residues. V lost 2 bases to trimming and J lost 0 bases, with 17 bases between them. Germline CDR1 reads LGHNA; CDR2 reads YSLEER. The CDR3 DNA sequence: TGCGCCAGCAGCCAAACGCCATCACAGGGATATAGCAATCAGCCCCAGCATTTT. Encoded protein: CASSQTPSQGYSNQPQHF.

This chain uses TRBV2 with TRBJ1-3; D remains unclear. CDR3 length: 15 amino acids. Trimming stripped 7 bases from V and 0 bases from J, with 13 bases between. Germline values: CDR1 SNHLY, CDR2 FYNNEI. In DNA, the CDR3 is TGTGCCAGCACCGCACAGCTGTCCTCTGGAAACACCATATATTTT. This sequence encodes CASTAQLSSGNTIYF.

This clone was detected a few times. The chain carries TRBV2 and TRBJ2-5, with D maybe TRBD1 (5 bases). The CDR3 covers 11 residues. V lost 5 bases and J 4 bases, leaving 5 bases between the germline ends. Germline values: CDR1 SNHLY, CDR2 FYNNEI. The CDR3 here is CASSQGETQYF. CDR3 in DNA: TGTGCCAGCAGTCAGGGAGAGACCCAGTACTTC. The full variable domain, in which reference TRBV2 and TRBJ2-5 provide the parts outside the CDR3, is EPEVTQTPSHQVTQMGQEVILRCVPISNHLYFYWYRQILGQKVEFLVSFYNNEISEKSEIFDDQFSVERPDGSNFTLKIRSTKLEDSAMYFCASSQGETQYFGPGTRLLVL.

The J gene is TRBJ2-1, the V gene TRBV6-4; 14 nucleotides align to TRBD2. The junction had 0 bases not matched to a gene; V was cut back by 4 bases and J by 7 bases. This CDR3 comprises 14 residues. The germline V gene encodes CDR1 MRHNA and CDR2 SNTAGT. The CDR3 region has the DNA TGTGCCAGCAGTGGACTAGCGGGGGGGAATGAGCAGTTCTTC. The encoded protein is CASSGLAGGNEQFF.

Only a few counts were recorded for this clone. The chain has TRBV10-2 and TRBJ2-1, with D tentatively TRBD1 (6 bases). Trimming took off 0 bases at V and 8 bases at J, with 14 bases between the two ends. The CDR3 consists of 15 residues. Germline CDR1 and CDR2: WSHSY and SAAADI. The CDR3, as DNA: TGCGCCAGCAGTGAGTCGGATTTGGGGGCGGATGAGCAGTTCTTC. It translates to CASSESDLGADEQFF.

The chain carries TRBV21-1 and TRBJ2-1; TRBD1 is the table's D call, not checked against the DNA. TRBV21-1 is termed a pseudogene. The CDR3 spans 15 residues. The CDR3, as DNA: TGTGCCAGCAGCAAAGGAGACAGGCCCCACAATGAGCAGTTCTTC. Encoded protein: CASSKGDRPHNEQFF.

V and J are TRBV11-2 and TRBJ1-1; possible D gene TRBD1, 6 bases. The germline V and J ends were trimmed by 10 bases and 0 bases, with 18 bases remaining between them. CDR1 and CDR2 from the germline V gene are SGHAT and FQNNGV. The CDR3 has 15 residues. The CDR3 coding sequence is TGTGCCACCTGTCGGGGGGCCTCGGTGAACACTGAAGCTTTCTTT. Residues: CATCRGASVNTEAFF.

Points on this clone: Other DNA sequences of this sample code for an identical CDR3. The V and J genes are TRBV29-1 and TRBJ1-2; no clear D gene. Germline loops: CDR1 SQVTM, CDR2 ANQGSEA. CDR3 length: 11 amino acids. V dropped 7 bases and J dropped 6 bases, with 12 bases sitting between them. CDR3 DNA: TGCAGCGGTAGAACCGTTGATGGCTACACCTTC. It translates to CSGRTVDGYTF.

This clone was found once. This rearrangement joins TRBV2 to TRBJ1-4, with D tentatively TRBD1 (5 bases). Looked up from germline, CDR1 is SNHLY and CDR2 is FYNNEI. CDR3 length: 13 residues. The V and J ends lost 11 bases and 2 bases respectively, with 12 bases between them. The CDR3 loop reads CASRGDTNEKLFF. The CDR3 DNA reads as TGTGCCTCCCGCGGGGACACTAATGAAAAACTGTTTTTT.